This TCR beta chain was sequenced for a study of beta chain features in type 1 diabetes (dated by TCRdb to between 2017 and 2018). About the full investigation: Mean age, gender distribution, total cell number and subset yield did not differ between patients and healthy donors. Across all samples, fewer than 110,000,000 sorted cells were examined, and cell number per subset correlated strongly with RNA yield. The study compared the TCRB repertoires of sorted circulating CD4+ T cell subsets in recently diagnosed type 1 diabetes patients with those in matched healthy donors. Regulatory and stem cell-like memory subsets were obtained from only 8 patients and roughly 8 healthy donors, while naive and central memory subsets were obtained from all 28 donors. General findings and caveats noted by the study authors: A moderate but significant shortening of TCRB CDR3 length was observed in type 1 diabetes patients in all four CD4+ subsets. Because cDNA rather than genomic DNA was sequenced, highly expressing activated cells could have been over-represented, although no difference in activation and CD3 levels was found between groups. Naive, central memory and regulatory TCRB repertoires appeared to be more alike among patients than among healthy donors. At VDJ recombination sites, type 1 diabetes patients had fewer insertions and more deleted nucleotides, which implies abnormalities in thymic rearrangement. PCR might favor shorter templates, but patient and control samples were amplified and corrected together, so any skew would affect both groups equally. HLA sub-analyses involved small numbers of individuals, so any influence of HLA type on TCRB rearrangement remained unresolved.

The High Capacity cDNA Reverse Transcription Kit was used to reverse transcribe all of the isolated RNA, meaning that expressed TCRB transcripts were what got sequenced. Deep immunoSEQ sequencing was applied to naive, central memory and regulatory T cell samples, giving an average of around 4 million total reads per sample. Sorted cells were lysed in RLT buffer and RNA was extracted with DNase-treated RNeasy Micro or Mini kits, depending on cell number. To prevent cross-contamination, each cell subset was processed individually, whereas patient and healthy donor samples were processed jointly. The immunoSEQ multiplex PCR was used to amplify TCRB sequences from cDNA, generating 87-bp fragments that spanned the CDR3 region. Sequencing of the amplicons was done on the Illumina HiSeq platform. In the original analysis: Synthetic template baselines were used to correct PCR bias computationally, reads within Hamming distance 2 were collapsed together, and singletons that could not be merged were discarded. By aligning reads against IMGT, V, D and J genes, CDR3 length, and insertions or deletions at six rearrangement sites were assigned. Within each subset, clonotype counts were normalized to sorted cell number, and only after that were true diversity and Gini coefficients computed with the tcR R package. The overlap coefficient, calculated on TCRB nucleotide sequences, was used to measure repertoire sharing. As a proxy for the pre-selection repertoire, out-of-frame TCRB sequences from naive cells were analyzed. The immuneACCESS repertoire file appears here via TCRdb, limited to in-frame rearrangements. These files lack a portion of the clones; in checked studies, under half of the deficit traces to unresolved V genes, and the cause of the others is not known. The V and J calls and the clone size are those of that table, but D and trimming were determined from the DNA. The sample contains about 260,000 clones, 68% of them found a single time. The ten most abundant clones make up around 0.05% of the sample.

V gives up 0 bases and J gives up 11 bases, and the segment between their germline ends measures 18 bases. The CDR3 measures 15 amino acids from cysteine to phenylalanine. The DNA shown is the 45-base CDR3, in frame from base 1. CDR1 is given as SGDLS and CDR2 as YYNGEE, both from the germline V gene. Each donor gave one peripheral blood draw, roughly 110 mL on average, collected into heparinised tubes. A BD FACSAria II and a panel including CD45RO, CCR7, CD25, CD127, CD95 and CD27 were used to sort naive, central memory, regulatory and stem cell-like memory CD4+ T cells. Every sorted population had a purity above 98%. Right away, PBMCs were isolated by Lymphoprep density gradient centrifugation and were stained directly, with no culture step. To minimize batch effects, samples were stained and sorted in pairs, one healthy donor with one patient per experiment. This clone was picked up one time. Its antigen is unknown. Base qualities were left out, and no much larger clone turns up one base away.

Sequencing was performed on naive CD4+ T cells from blood. The cell subset or site tag for this specimen amounts to: true naive CD4+ T cells. Recombination connected TRBV9 to TRBJ2-1; too little of a D gene remains to name it. The sequence was obtained from a man younger than 40 in good health. The nucleotides read TGTGCCAGCAGCGTAGACCCTAACTCCAGTCTCCAGCAGTTCTTC. This yields the protein CASSVDPNSSLQQFF.